Here is one T cell receptor (beta chain) with its context. What it binds is not known. This sample is drawn from a study of monozygotic twins with cystic fibrosis. The wider study: Library input was about 3 micrograms of fragmented DNA, with roughly 14 PCR cycles. Study-level results: Shared CDR3 numbers were not associated with age, concordance or severity. In 13 of 16 pairs, V gene usage was closest to the co-twin's. Nucleotide-identical clonotype sharing was significantly higher within monozygotic CF twin pairs than between unrelated CF individuals.

The CDR3 length is 14 residues. Germline-derived CDR1 and CDR2 are MGHRA and YSYEKL. With 1 base removed from V and 3 bases from J, the gap between germline ends came to 10 bases. TCRdb's table, derived via immunoSEQ multiplex PCR, lists solely in-frame clones and lacks some. Of tens of thousands of clones in the sample, around 82% were seen once. This chain links TRBV4-1 with TRBJ2-7; D call uncertain. The sequencing sample was made of blood. The TCR sequence derives from a girl aged 2 to 10 with cystic fibrosis. The CDR3 reads CASSQGSRGYEQYF. CDR3 coding DNA: TGCGCCAGCAGCCAAGGGAGCCGCGGCTACGAGCAGTACTTC.